The rows below give T cell receptor beta chains drawn from one sample of a study of blood T cell repertoires in COVID-19. Clones were read by immunoSEQ multiplex PCR, and TCRdb kept only the in-frame ones, dropping some. The repertoire has more than 80,000 clones, around 78% of them found once; the top ten carry 6.2%. The sequencing sample was made of peripheral blood. These TCRs come from an elderly man with COVID-19, enrolled during active disease. Both conserved end residues are part of each CDR3. D genes are given only for firm matches. The size of a clone is reported for some rows only, either as once, few or many, or as a class for expanded clones.

j_call v_call d_call clone_size cdr3_nt cdr3_aa
TRBJ2-2 TRBV10-3 NA NA TGTGCCATCAGTGCCAGTGGGACATTGAACACCGGGGAGCTGTTTTTT CAISASGTLNTGELFF
TRBJ2-1 TRBV28 NA NA TGTGCCAGCAGTTTAGTCAGCTCCTACAATGAGCAGTTCTTC CASSLVSSYNEQFF
TRBJ1-5 TRBV18 TRBD1 NA TGTGCCAGCTCACAACGACAGGGCGATTTTAGCAATCAGCCCCAGCATTTT CASSQRQGDFSNQPQHF
TRBJ2-1 TRBV20-1 NA NA TGCAGTGCTAGTAATAGCGTTGACTCCTACAATGAGCAGTTCTTC CSASNSVDSYNEQFF
TRBJ1-5 TRBV3-1/TRBV3-2 NA NA TGTGCCAGCAGCCCCCTCTTCGGTCAGCCCCAGCATTTT CASSPLFGQPQHF
TRBJ1-1 TRBV7-9 TRBD1 NA TGTGCCAGCAGCTCGAGGGGGCTTTCCAATTTAAGGAACACTGAAGCTTTCTTT CASSSRGLSNLRNTEAFF
TRBJ1-1 TRBV28 TRBD1 NA TGTGCCAGCAGTTTCTTACAGGGGGCCCTTGAAGCTTTCTTT CASSFLQGALEAFF
TRBJ1-4 TRBV28 TRBD1 few TGTGCCAGCAGTTTATGGGGGACAGGGGGCGGTGAAAAACTGTTTTTT CASSLWGTGGGEKLFF
TRBJ2-7 TRBV3-1/TRBV3-2 NA NA TGTGCCAGCAGCCAAGCCAACGGGGAGTGGTACGAGCAGTACTTC CASSQANGEWYEQYF
TRBJ2-3 TRBV9 NA NA TGTGCCAGCAGCGCCGGGAGAGTGGATACGCAGTATTTT CASSAGRVDTQYF
TRBJ2-7 TRBV7-2 NA NA TGTGCCAGCAGCTTAGCGCGCGGCGGTACCTACGAGCAGTACTTC CASSLARGGTYEQYF
TRBJ2-7 TRBV9 TRBD2 NA TGTGCCAGCAGCGTAGAGGGACTAGCGGGACACGAGCAGTACTTC CASSVEGLAGHEQYF
TRBJ2-7 TRBV7-3 TRBD2 few TGTGCCAGCAGCTTAACTACGGTAGCGGGGGGCGAAGAGCAGTACTTC CASSLTTVAGGEEQYF
TRBJ2-5 TRBV2 TRBD1 NA TGTGCCAGCAGAGCTACAGGGGGAGGAGAGACCCAGTACTTC CASRATGGGETQYF
TRBJ1-6 TRBV5-1 NA NA TGCGCCAGCAGCTTCCCGTCCCGGGAAGGGAATTCACCCCTCCACTTT CASSFPSREGNSPLHF
TRBJ2-7 TRBV3-1/TRBV3-2 NA many TGTGCCAGCAGCCAATACCAGGGGCGCGAGCAGTACTTC CASSQYQGREQYF
TRBJ1-5 TRBV27 NA NA TGTGCCAGCAGTTTGGCCCGCAATCAGCCCCAGCATTTT CASSLARNQPQHF
TRBJ2-7 TRBV7-8 TRBD1 NA TGTGCCAGCAGCTTAGGTCCTCGACAGGGGATGGTTTACGAGCAGTACTTC CASSLGPRQGMVYEQYF
TRBJ1-1 TRBV2 NA NA TGTGCCAGCAGTGTAGAAGTTGCAAAGAACACTGAAGCTTTCTTT CASSVEVAKNTEAFF
TRBJ2-7 TRBV5-6 TRBD2 NA TGTGCCAGCAGCTTGGGACTAGCGGGAGCCGTCTACGAGCAGTACTTC CASSLGLAGAVYEQYF
TRBJ1-1 TRBV7-9 NA NA TGTGCCAGCAGCTCAGGGGTGGCTTTCTTT CASSSGVAFF
TRBJ1-6 TRBV18 TRBD1 few TGTGCCAGCTCACCCAGGACAGGGGAGGGCTCACCCCTCCACTTT CASSPRTGEGSPLHF
TRBJ1-4 TRBV19 TRBD1 NA TGTGCCAGTAGTATAGATCGGAGGGGGCTTGATGAAAAACTGTTTTTT CASSIDRRGLDEKLFF
TRBJ2-3 TRBV5-4 TRBD2 few TGTGCCAGCGCACTAGCGGCCTTGGCAGATACGCAGTATTTT CASALAALADTQYF
TRBJ1-4 TRBV2 TRBD1 once TGTGCCAGCACCCGGGACAGGGTAAACGAAAAACTGTTTTTT CASTRDRVNEKLFF
TRBJ1-1 TRBV29-1 TRBD1 NA TGCAGCGGAGGACAGGAGAACACTGAAGCTTTCTTT CSGGQENTEAFF
TRBJ1-3 TRBV28 NA NA TGTGCCAGCAGTTTAATGGGCAGAAACACCATATATTTT CASSLMGRNTIYF
TRBJ2-6 TRBV27 NA once TGTGCCAGCAGTTTATCGCCGACAGCCTACTCTGGGGCCAACGTCCTGACTTTC CASSLSPTAYSGANVLTF
TRBJ2-2 TRBV19 TRBD2 NA TGTGCCAGTAGTAGGACTAGCGGCGCACAGAACACCGGGGAGCTGTTTTTT CASSRTSGAQNTGELFF
TRBJ2-1 TRBV27 NA few TGTGCCAGCAGTAGCCCTAGCTCCTACAATGAGCAGTTCTTC CASSSPSSYNEQFF
TRBJ2-1 TRBV5-1 NA NA TGCGCCAGCAGCTTGCCGGCAGGGCAGGGCAATGAGCAGTTCTTC CASSLPAGQGNEQFF